The present T cell receptor (beta chain) was sequenced within a study of human CD8 memory T cell subsets. Concerning this clonotype: Its specificity is unknown.

Germline V CDR1 and CDR2: MDHEN, SYDVKM. The CDR3 extends over 16 amino acids. Production of TCR beta libraries used UMI-labeled 5' RACE as the method. How the authors handled the data: Each TCR beta library held between roughly 3,000 and 18,000 functional CDR3 beta clonotypes. Reanalyzing the 5' RACE reads, TCRdb keeps one entry per CDR3 protein, without DNA. The V and J calls come from TCRdb's annotation, not from the publication. This sample's table has approximately 11,000 distinct CDR3 sequences. General observations from the study: The stem-like memory and precursor exhausted T cell populations displayed similarly high diversity, which was not the case for effector memory cells.

The CCR7+ PD-1- TIGIT- phenotype marked stem-like memory CD8+ T cells (TSTEM). Sample: CD8+ stem-like memory T cells (TSCM and TCM) sorted from PBMCs. Subset reported: stem-like memory CD8 T cells (TSTEM), CCR7+ PD-1- TIGIT-. The rearrangement joins TRBV28 to TRBJ2-5; TCRdb's D call of TRBD1 is untestable without DNA. This clonotype was sampled from a human donor in good health. The CDR3 region is CARERELQGALKTQYF.